A single sample gave rise to the 27 T cell receptor beta chains below, sequenced in a study of blood T cells in healthy people across ages. Then a second PCR, running roughly 7 to 11 cycles, was carried out with a sample-barcoded 5' primer and a J-beta primer mix. In TCRdb, the 5' RACE reads were re-called with MiXCR into one record per CDR3 protein. The sample contains approximately 850,000 distinct CDR3 sequences, 58% of which appear only once. Sample: blood. The receptors come from a man aged 30-40 years in good health.

J is TRBJ1-1 and V is TRBV20-1; no reliable D call. The V gene lost 3 bases and the J gene lost 0 bases, with 8 bases spanning the gap. The CDR3 loop spans 13 amino acids. Germline values: CDR1 DFQATT, CDR2 SNEGSKA (reference sequence). The CDR3 loop is CSASSHLNTEAFF. In nucleotides, the CDR3 is TGCAGTGCTAGTTCGCACTTGAACACTGAAGCTTTCTTT.

The J gene is TRBJ2-1, the V gene TRBV20-1; D possibly corresponds to TRBD2 (7 bases). Germline V gives CDR1 DFQATT, CDR2 SNEGSKA (reference sequence). The V gene lost 4 bases and the J gene lost 4 bases, with 17 bases spanning the gap. The CDR3 has 15 amino acids. The CDR3 DNA reads TGCAGTGCTAAGGGGGGCGGGGGTAGTTACAATGAGCAGTTCTTC. The encoded protein is CSAKGGGGSYNEQFF.

The chain couples TRBV12-3 or TRBV12-4 to TRBJ1-5, with no clear D. Trimming left V 4 bases short and J 7 bases short, with 8 bases between. CDR3 length: 12 residues. CDR3 in amino acids: CASSSRVQPQHF. The CDR3 DNA is TGTGCCAGCAGTTCAAGGGTGCAGCCCCAGCATTTT.

This clonotype turned up a few times. The V gene is TRBV7-2, the J gene TRBJ2-1; 10 bases map to TRBD2. Trimming at V came to 4 bases and at J to 6 bases, leaving 9 bases not matched to a gene. There are 16 residues in the CDR3. CDR1 is SGHTA, CDR2 FQGNSA, per germline. The chain's CDR3 is CASSSRAGGRSNEQFF. CDR3 DNA sequence: TGTGCCAGCAGCTCCCGAGCGGGGGGGAGGTCCAATGAGCAGTTCTTC.

V gene TRBV7-9 combines with J gene TRBJ1-1; no definite D call. CDR1 is SEHNR and CDR2 is FQNEAQ in the germline V gene (reference sequence). V lost 5 bases to trimming and J lost 4 bases, with 8 bases between them. This CDR3 is 12 amino acids long. The CDR3, as DNA: TGTGCCAGCAGCACCGACCCCACTGAAGCTTTCTTT. This codes for CASSTDPTEAFF. Using reference TRBV7-9 and TRBJ1-1 for the parts outside the CDR3, the full variable domain is DTGVSQNPRHKITKRGQNVTFRCDPISEHNRLYWYRQTLGQGPEFLTYFQNEAQLEKSRLLSDRFSAERPKGSFSTLEIQRTEQGDSAMYLCASSTDPTEAFFGQGTRLTVV.

Only a few counts were recorded for this clonotype. The rearrangement joins TRBV9 to TRBJ2-1; D might be TRBD2 (6 bases). V dropped 5 bases and J dropped 8 bases, with 29 bases sitting between them. Germline V CDR1 and CDR2: SGDLS, YYNGEE. This CDR3 spans 18 amino acids. The CDR3 nucleotides read TGTGCCAGCAGTGCAAGCCGTAGTGGCGGGCCTAAGCGGGATGAGCAGTTCTTC. Translating it yields CASSASRSGGPKRDEQFF.

The gene calls are TRBV5-6 and TRBJ2-7, with no clear D. Matching the DNA end better, TRBJ2-5 makes the J call doubtful. The germline V gene has CDR1 SGHDT and CDR2 YYEEEE. This CDR3 is 15 amino acids long. CDR3: CASSFHSWSEETQYF. For the CDR3, the DNA is TGTGCCAGCAGCTTCCATAGTTGGAGCGAGGAGACCCAGTACTTC.

V gene TRBV15 combines with J gene TRBJ2-7; tentative D call: TRBD2 (5 bases). V gave up 2 bases and J gave up 4 bases, with 15 bases separating them. The CDR3 is 15 amino acids. The V gene's germline CDR1 is LNHNV and CDR2 YYDKDF (reference sequence). CDR3 coding DNA: TGTGCCACCAGCAGAACCGGGGTCCCGGTATACGAGCAGTACTTC. Amino acids: CATSRTGVPVYEQYF.

This CDR3 reads CSARDQDGPFYEQYF. The DNA for the CDR3 is TGCAGTGCTAGAGATCAAGACGGGCCCTTTTACGAGCAGTACTTC. The V and J genes are TRBV20-1 and TRBJ2-7, with D hard to call. The V gene lost 0 bases and the J gene lost 4 bases, with 16 bases spanning the gap. The germline gives CDR1 DFQATT, CDR2 SNEGSKA (reference sequence). The CDR3 consists of 15 residues.

The sample holds a few counts of this clonotype. This rearrangement joins TRBV9 to TRBJ1-5; 7 positions agree with TRBD1. With 4 bases clipped from V and 3 bases from J, the junction kept 7 bases outside the gene matches. CDR1 and CDR2 from the germline V gene are SGDLS and YYNGEE. The CDR3 loop spans 15 amino acids. In DNA, the CDR3 is TGTGCCAGCAGCCCACCGGGACAGTCCAATCAGCCCCAGCATTTT. It is translated as CASSPPGQSNQPQHF.

The V and J genes are TRBV20-1 and TRBJ2-5; 10 bases are shared with TRBD2. With V trimmed by 6 bases and J by 1 base, 8 bases remained unmatched. Germline CDR1 and CDR2: DFQATT and SNEGSKA (reference sequence). This CDR3 comprises 15 residues. CDR3 sequence reads: CSAPLSGRPQETQYF. CDR3 coding DNA: TGCAGTGCCCCCCTTAGCGGGAGGCCCCAAGAGACCCAGTACTTC.

The gene calls are TRBV4-1 and TRBJ2-1; 12 bases agree with TRBD2. J gave up 2 bases and V 4 bases, and 6 bases lay outside the gene matches. The CDR3 is 17 residues long. The germline V gene has CDR1 MGHRA and CDR2 YSYEKL. This chain's CDR3 is CASSPGTSGLTYNEQFF. CDR3 nucleotides: TGCGCCAGCAGCCCCGGGACTAGCGGGTTAACCTACAATGAGCAGTTCTTC.

This chain joins TRBV25-1 and TRBJ2-1; D unresolved. Per the germline V gene, CDR1 is MGHDK and CDR2 is SYGVNS. This CDR3 is built from 12 residues. Trimming cost V 4 bases and J 3 bases, with 4 bases left between them. CDR3 in amino acids: CASSGIYNEQFF. Written as DNA, the CDR3 is TGTGCCAGCAGTGGGATCTACAATGAGCAGTTCTTC.

CDR3 DNA: TGTGCCAGCAGCTTATCGGGACAGCCAGTCACTGAAGCTTTCTTT. Residues: CASSLSGQPVTEAFF. The chain combines TRBV7-2 with TRBJ1-1; 7 bases line up with TRBD1. The germline V gene encodes CDR1 SGHTA and CDR2 FQGNSA. The J segment lost 4 bases and the V segment lost 2 bases, leaving 7 bases of the junction unmatched. The CDR3 is 15 amino acids. Full variable domain (outside the CDR3, taken from reference TRBV7-2 and TRBJ1-1): GAGVSQSPSNKVTEKGKDVELRCDPISGHTALYWYRQSLGQGLEFLIYFQGNSAPDKSGLPSDRFSAERTGGSVSTLTIQRTQQEDSAVYLCASSLSGQPVTEAFFGQGTRLTVV.

V usage is TRBV28 and J usage is TRBJ2-3, with 9 bases fitting TRBD2. CDR3 length: 16 residues. J lost 2 bases, V lost 3 bases, and 6 bases had no gene match. Germline V lookup: CDR1 MDHEN, CDR2 SYDVKM. In DNA form, the CDR3 reads TGTGCCAGCAGTTTCCCACCGGGACTAGCCACAGATACGCAGTATTTT. It specifies CASSFPPGLATDTQYF.

This clonotype has just a few counts. The chain joins TRBV5-1 to TRBJ1-2, with D possibly matching TRBD1 (5 bases). CDR1 and CDR2 (germline): SGHRS, YFSETQ. This CDR3 region has 14 residues. Between the trimmed V and J ends, which lost 3 bases and 4 bases, there was a span of 13 bases. The CDR3 DNA sequence: TGCGCCAGCAGCTCCGGGACTACTGCCTATGGCTACACCTTC. As protein: CASSSGTTAYGYTF.

This clonotype has only a few counts. This rearrangement joins TRBV5-1 to TRBJ2-1, with TRBD2 identical over 9 bases. The CDR3 is made up of 14 amino acids. With 0 bases clipped from V and 8 bases from J, the junction kept 3 bases outside the gene matches. In germline, CDR1 is SGHRS, CDR2 YFSETQ. The CDR3, as DNA: TGCGCCAGCAGCTTGGCTAGCGGGAACTATGAGCAGTTCTTC. Protein: CASSLASGNYEQFF.

The chain recombines TRBV10-3 with TRBJ2-7; 10 bases agree with TRBD2. Germline V gene data show CDR1 as ENHRY and CDR2 as SYGVKD. V dropped 4 bases and J dropped 7; count of bases not matched to a gene: 10. This CDR3 has 15 residues. In nucleotides, the CDR3 is TGTGCCATCAGTGGGACTAGCGGTACGGGAGATGAGCAGTACTTC. Amino acid sequence: CAISGTSGTGDEQYF.

This clonotype has more than one count but fewer than ten. This sequence joins TRBV3-1 and TRBJ1-5; the D is unclear. V lost 1 base, J lost 6 bases, and 7 bases lay in between. The CDR3 extends over 13 amino acids. Germline-derived CDR1 and CDR2 are LGHDT and YNNKEL (reference sequence). Here the CDR3 DNA reads TGTGCCAGCAGCCAAGGGACCAGTCAGCCCCAGCATTTT. This translates into CASSQGTSQPQHF.

The rearrangement uses TRBV7-3 and TRBJ2-1; 8 bases map to TRBD1. Per germline, CDR1 SGHTA and CDR2 FQGTGA. After removal of 6 bases from V and 7 bases from J, the junction contained 11 bases not matched to a gene. The CDR3 is 15 amino acids. CDR3 region: CASRRRGRLENEQFF. The CDR3 region has the DNA TGTGCCAGCAGACGCAGGGGGCGCCTGGAGAATGAGCAGTTCTTC.

V and J are TRBV6-2 or TRBV6-3 and TRBJ2-1; D gene uncertain. The CDR3 is 12 amino acids. CDR1 and CDR2 from the germline V gene are MNHEY and SVGEGT. The germline V and J ends were trimmed by 5 bases and 9 bases, with 11 bases remaining between them. The chain's CDR3 is CASSPQYGEQFF. CDR3 nucleotide sequence: TGTGCCAGCAGTCCCCAATACGGTGAGCAGTTCTTC.

The chain has TRBV27 and TRBJ2-7, with a tentative D call TRBD1 (5 bases). CDR1 and CDR2 from the germline V gene are MNHEY and SMNVEV (reference sequence). Trimming pared 2 bases from V and 6 bases from J, leaving 14 bases between. The CDR3 totals 14 residues. CDR3 sequence: CASSLSRASGEQYF. The CDR3 nucleotides read TGTGCCAGCAGTTTAAGCAGGGCGAGTGGCGAGCAGTACTTC.

V gene TRBV7-2 combines with J gene TRBJ2-7; 11 nucleotides align to TRBD2. The end of the DNA is better explained by TRBJ2-5, so the J call may be wrong. The CDR3 totals 16 residues. Germline assignment: CDR1 SGHTA and CDR2 FQGNSA. The CDR3 DNA is TGTGCCAGCAGCTCGGGTCCCCTAGCGGGAGGAGAGACCCAGTACTTC. It specifies CASSSGPLAGGETQYF.

The genes are TRBV28 and TRBJ2-7, with D hard to call. V lost 6 bases, J lost 3 bases, and 24 bases lay in between. Per germline, CDR1 MDHEN and CDR2 SYDVKM. CDR3 length equals 17 residues. Written as DNA, the CDR3 is TGTGCCAGCAGAACTCTGTACTCCCTCCAATCAGGCTACGAGCAGTACTTC. Residues: CASRTLYSLQSGYEQYF.

The chain employs TRBV20-1 and TRBJ1-2; weak D call: TRBD1 (5 bases). This CDR3 is 17 amino acids long. Germline values: CDR1 DFQATT, CDR2 SNEGSKA (reference sequence). Trimming took off 0 bases at V and 2 bases at J, with 19 bases between the two ends. The CDR3 nucleotides read TGCAGTGCTAGAGATCACGGGGCAGCCGGGCCCAACTATGGCTACACCTTC. It encodes CSARDHGAAGPNYGYTF.

The V call is TRBV7-2, the J call TRBJ2-3, with TRBD2 identical over 12 bases. CDR1 SGHTA and CDR2 FQGNSA come from the germline V gene. This CDR3 has 14 residues. The V gene end was trimmed by 5 bases and the J gene end by 4 bases; junction bases not matched to a gene: 1. The CDR3 region is CASSRTSGADTQYF. The CDR3 bases are TGTGCCAGCAGCAGGACTAGCGGGGCAGATACGCAGTATTTT. Combining the CDR3 with reference TRBV7-2 and TRBJ2-3 gives the whole variable domain GAGVSQSPSNKVTEKGKDVELRCDPISGHTALYWYRQSLGQGLEFLIYFQGNSAPDKSGLPSDRFSAERTGGSVSTLTIQRTQQEDSAVYLCASSRTSGADTQYFGPGTRLTVL.

This chain uses TRBV27 with TRBJ1-6, with 7 bases identical to TRBD1. With 3 bases clipped from V and 10 bases from J, the junction kept 9 bases outside the gene matches. From germline, CDR1 is MNHEY and CDR2 SMNVEV (reference sequence). The CDR3 loop spans 15 amino acids. The CDR3, as DNA: TGTGCCAGCAGTTTTAATAGACAGGGTGGATCACCCCTCCACTTT. Its translation: CASSFNRQGGSPLHF.